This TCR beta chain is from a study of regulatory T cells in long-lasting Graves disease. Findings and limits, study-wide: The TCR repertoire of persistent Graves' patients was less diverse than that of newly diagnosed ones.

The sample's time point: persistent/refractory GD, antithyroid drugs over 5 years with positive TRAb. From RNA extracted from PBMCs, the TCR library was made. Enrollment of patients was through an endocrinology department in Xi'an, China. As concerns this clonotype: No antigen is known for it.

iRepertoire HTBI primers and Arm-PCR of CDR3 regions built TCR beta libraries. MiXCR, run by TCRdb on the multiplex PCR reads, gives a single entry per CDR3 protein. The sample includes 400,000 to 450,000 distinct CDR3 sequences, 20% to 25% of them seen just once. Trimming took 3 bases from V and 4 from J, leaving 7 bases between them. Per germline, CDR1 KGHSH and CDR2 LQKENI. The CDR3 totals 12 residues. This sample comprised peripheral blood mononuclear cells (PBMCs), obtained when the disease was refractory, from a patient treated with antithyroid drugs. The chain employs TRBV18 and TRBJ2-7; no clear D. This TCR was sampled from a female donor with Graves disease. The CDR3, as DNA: TGTGCCAGCTCACCCGGGTTTTACGAGCAGTACTTC. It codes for CASSPGFYEQYF.